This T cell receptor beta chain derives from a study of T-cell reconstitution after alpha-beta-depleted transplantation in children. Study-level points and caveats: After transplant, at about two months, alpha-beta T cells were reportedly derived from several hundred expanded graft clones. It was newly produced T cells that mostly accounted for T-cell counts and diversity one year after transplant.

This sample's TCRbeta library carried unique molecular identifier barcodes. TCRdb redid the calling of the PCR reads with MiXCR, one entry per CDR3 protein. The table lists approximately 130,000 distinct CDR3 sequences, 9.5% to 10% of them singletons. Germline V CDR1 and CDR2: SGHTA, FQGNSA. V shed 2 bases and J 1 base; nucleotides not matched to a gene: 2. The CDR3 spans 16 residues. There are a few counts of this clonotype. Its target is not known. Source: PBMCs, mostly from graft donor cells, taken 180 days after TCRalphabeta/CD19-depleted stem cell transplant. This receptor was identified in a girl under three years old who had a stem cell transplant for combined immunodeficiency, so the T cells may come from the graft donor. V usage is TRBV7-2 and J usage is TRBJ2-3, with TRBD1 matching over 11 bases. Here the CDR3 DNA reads TGTGCCAGCAGCTTATGGACAGGGGGCCGCACAGATACGCAGTATTTT. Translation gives CASSLWTGGRTDTQYF.